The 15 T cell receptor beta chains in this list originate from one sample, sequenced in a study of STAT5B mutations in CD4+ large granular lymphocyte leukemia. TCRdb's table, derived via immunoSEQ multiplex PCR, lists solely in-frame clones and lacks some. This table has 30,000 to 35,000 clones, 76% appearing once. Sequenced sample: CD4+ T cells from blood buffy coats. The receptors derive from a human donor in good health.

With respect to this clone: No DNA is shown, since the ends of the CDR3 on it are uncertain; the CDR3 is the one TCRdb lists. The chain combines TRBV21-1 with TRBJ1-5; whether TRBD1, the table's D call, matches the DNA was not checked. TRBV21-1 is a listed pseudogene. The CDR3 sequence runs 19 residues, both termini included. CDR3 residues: CASSKDWGQGAAGNQPQHF.

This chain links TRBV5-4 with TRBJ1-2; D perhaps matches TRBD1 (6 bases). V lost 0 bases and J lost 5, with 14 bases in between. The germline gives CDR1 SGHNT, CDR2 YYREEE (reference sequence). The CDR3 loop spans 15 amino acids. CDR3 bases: TGTGCCAGCAGCTTGGCCGGTGCGGGGGCATATGGCTACACCTTC. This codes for CASSLAGAGAYGYTF.

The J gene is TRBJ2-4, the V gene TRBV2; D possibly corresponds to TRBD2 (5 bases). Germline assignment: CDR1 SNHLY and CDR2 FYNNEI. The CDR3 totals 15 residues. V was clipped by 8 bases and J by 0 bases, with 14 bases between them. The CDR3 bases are TGTGCCAGCCACGGGGTCCGCTCAGCCAAAAACATTCAGTACTTC. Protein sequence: CASHGVRSAKNIQYF.

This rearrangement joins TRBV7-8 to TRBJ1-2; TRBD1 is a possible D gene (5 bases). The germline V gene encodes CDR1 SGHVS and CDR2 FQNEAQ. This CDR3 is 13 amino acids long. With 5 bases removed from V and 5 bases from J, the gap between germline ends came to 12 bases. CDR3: CASSPPWGYGYTF. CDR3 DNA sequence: TGTGCCAGCAGCCCCCCCTGGGGGTATGGCTACACCTTC.

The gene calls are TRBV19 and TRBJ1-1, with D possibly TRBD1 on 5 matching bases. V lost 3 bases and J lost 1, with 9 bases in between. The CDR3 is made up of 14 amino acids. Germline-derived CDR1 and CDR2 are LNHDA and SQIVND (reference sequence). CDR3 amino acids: CASSIIRGNTEAFF. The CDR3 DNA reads TGTGCCAGTAGTATTATTAGGGGGAACACTGAAGCTTTCTTT.

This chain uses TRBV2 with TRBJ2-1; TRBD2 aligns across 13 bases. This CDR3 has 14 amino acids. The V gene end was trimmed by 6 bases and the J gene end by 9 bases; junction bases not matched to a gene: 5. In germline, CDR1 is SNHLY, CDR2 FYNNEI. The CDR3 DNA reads TGTGCCAGCAGAGGGACTAGCGGGAAGGGTGAGCAGTTCTTC. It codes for CASRGTSGKGEQFF.

CDR3 in DNA: TGTGCCAGCTCCCCGCAGGGGCGCCGGGAGCAGTACTTC. Translation: CASSPQGRREQYF. The V call is TRBV18, the J call TRBJ2-7, with a possible D match to TRBD1 (6 bases). The germline V and J ends were trimmed by 6 bases and 7 bases, with 16 bases remaining between them. Per germline, CDR1 KGHSH and CDR2 LQKENI. The CDR3 extends over 13 amino acids.

CDR3 in amino acids: CASSLAGTAFFGYTF. In DNA, the CDR3 is TGTGCCAGCAGCTTGGCAGGGACCGCTTTCTTTGGCTACACCTTC. The chain combines TRBV5-4 with TRBJ1-2; possible D gene TRBD1, 5 bases. Germline V CDR1 and CDR2: SGHNT, YYREEE (reference sequence). CDR3 size: 15 residues. The germline V and J ends were trimmed by 0 bases and 7 bases, with 16 bases remaining between them.

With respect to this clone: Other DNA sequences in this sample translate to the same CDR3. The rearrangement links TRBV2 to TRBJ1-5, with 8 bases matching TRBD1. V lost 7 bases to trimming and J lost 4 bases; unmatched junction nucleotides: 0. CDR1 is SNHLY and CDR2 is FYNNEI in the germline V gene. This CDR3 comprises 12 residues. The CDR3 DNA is TGTGCCAGCAACAGGGGGAATCAGCCCCAGCATTTT. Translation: CASNRGNQPQHF.

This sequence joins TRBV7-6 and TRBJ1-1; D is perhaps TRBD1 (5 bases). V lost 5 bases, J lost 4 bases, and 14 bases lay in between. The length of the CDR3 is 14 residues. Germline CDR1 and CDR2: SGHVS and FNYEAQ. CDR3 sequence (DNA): TGTGCCAGCAGCCGAGGCTCCGGGGGCACTGAAGCTTTCTTT. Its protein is CASSRGSGGTEAFF.

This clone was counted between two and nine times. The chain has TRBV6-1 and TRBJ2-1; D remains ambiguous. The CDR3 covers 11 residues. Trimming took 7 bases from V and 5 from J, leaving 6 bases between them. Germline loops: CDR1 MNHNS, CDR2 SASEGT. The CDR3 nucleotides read TGTGCCAGCATGCAGAACAATGAGCAGTTCTTC. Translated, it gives CASMQNNEQFF.

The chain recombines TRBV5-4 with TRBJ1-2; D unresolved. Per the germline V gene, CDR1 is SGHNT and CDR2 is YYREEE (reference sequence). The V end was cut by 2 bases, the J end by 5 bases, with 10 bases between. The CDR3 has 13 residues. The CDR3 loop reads CASSFGNVYGYTF. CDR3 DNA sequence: TGTGCCAGCAGCTTTGGGAATGTGTATGGCTACACCTTC.

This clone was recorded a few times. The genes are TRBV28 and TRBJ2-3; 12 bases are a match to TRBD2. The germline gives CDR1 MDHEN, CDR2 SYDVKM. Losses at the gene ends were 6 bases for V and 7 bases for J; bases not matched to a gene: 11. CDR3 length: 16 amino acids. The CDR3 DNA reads TGTGCCAGCAGGCTGGGTCTAGCGGGAGGGGGAAATACGCAGTATTTT. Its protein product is CASRLGLAGGGNTQYF.

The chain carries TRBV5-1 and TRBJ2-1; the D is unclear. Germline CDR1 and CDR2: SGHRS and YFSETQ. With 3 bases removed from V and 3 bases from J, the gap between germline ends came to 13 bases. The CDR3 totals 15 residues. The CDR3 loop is CASSSHPDDYNEQFF. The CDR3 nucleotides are TGCGCCAGCAGCTCGCACCCCGACGACTACAATGAGCAGTTCTTC.

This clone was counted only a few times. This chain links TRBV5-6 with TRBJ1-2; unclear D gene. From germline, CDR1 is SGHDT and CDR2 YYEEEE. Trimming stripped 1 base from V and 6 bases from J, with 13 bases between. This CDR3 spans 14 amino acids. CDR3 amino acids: CASSLLPSAHGYTF. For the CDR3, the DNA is TGTGCCAGCAGCTTGCTCCCCAGCGCCCATGGCTACACCTTC.